Below are 24 T cell receptor beta chains sequenced from a single sample in a study of identical twins. TCRdb ran MiXCR on the 5' RACE reads and lists one entry per CDR3 protein. Of about 240,000 distinct CDR3 sequences in the sample, about 10% were seen once. Sequencing was carried out using memory T cells sorted from blood. All receptors come from a man aged 50 or older in good health.

This clonotype was observed at least ten times. CDR3 bases: TGCGCCAGCAGCCCCGGGCTCAGGGTCACTGAAGCTTTCTTT. This translates into CASSPGLRVTEAFF. The chain links TRBV5-1 to TRBJ1-1; tentatively, D is TRBD1 (5 bases). Germline V gives CDR1 SGHRS, CDR2 YFSETQ. Trimming removed 4 bases at V and 4 bases at J, with 14 bases between. This CDR3 comprises 14 residues.

The rearrangement uses TRBV15 and TRBJ2-5; 9 bases map to TRBD2. V lost 5 bases to trimming and J lost 3 bases; unmatched junction nucleotides: 13. This CDR3 has 17 residues. The V gene's germline CDR1 is LNHNV and CDR2 YYDKDF (reference sequence). CDR3 amino acids: CATSRGVGGGAEETQYF. CDR3 in DNA: TGTGCCACCAGCCGGGGGGTTGGCGGGGGGGCCGAAGAGACCCAGTACTTC.

The chain combines TRBV6-2 or TRBV6-3 with TRBJ2-7; possible D gene TRBD2, 6 bases. CDR1 is MNHEY, CDR2 SVGEGT, per germline. The CDR3 contains 14 residues. V was cut by 5 bases and J by 6 bases, with 17 bases left in between. The CDR3 protein is CASSASTSSTEQYF. The CDR3 region has the DNA TGTGCCAGCAGTGCCTCAACTAGCTCAACCGAGCAGTACTTC.

This clonotype has a count of ten or more. This chain joins TRBV7-6 and TRBJ2-7, with 8 nucleotides matching TRBD2. Per the germline V gene, CDR1 is SGHVS and CDR2 is FNYEAQ. The junction had 15 bases not matched to a gene; V was cut back by 2 bases and J by 12 bases. This CDR3 comprises 15 residues. The CDR3 sequence: CASSLIPGGRKYRYF. CDR3 sequence (DNA): TGTGCCAGCAGCTTAATTCCGGGGGGGCGGAAGTATCGGTACTTC.

The chain is built from TRBV20-1 and TRBJ2-5, with a weak D call TRBD1 (5 bases). In germline, CDR1 is DFQATT, CDR2 SNEGSKA (reference sequence). This CDR3 is 12 amino acids long. The germline V and J ends were trimmed by 2 bases and 6 bases, with 10 bases remaining between them. CDR3 sequence reads: CSARPGLQTQYF. The CDR3 bases are TGCAGTGCTAGACCAGGGCTGCAGACCCAGTACTTC.

Ten or more counts support this clonotype. The rearrangement links TRBV9 to TRBJ1-3; a weak D match, TRBD1 (5 bases). The germline CDR1 and CDR2 sequences are SGDLS and YYNGEE. The CDR3 length is 16 residues. Trimming left V 7 bases short and J 1 base short, with 18 bases between. This CDR3 is CASSVSPGVSGNTIYF. CDR3 nucleotides: TGTGCCAGCTCCGTTTCTCCGGGGGTTTCTGGAAACACCATATATTTT.

This clonotype came up a few times. A junction boundary mismatches the germline segment, possibly from a read error. The V call is TRBV28, the J call TRBJ2-7; maybe TRBD1 (6 bases). The CDR3 length is 11 residues. The germline V gene encodes CDR1 MDHEN and CDR2 SYDVKM. Here the CDR3 reads CASSFRTAKNF. The CDR3 DNA follows: TGTGCCAGCAGTTTCCGGACAGCCAAGAACTTC.

The chain's CDR3 is CASRAGLAKNIQYF. CDR3 in DNA: TGTGCCAGCAGAGCAGGGCTAGCCAAAAACATTCAGTACTTC. V gene TRBV6-2 or TRBV6-3 combines with J gene TRBJ2-4; D is possibly TRBD1 (5 bases). The V end was cut by 6 bases, the J end by 0 bases, with 9 bases between. The CDR3 spans 14 residues. Germline-derived CDR1 and CDR2 are MNHEY and SVGEGT.

This clonotype was counted a few times. The genes are TRBV6-2 or TRBV6-3 and TRBJ1-5; D possibly corresponds to TRBD1 (5 bases). V was shortened by 0 bases and J by 5 bases, with 14 bases between the two germline ends. Germline V lookup: CDR1 MNHEY, CDR2 SVGEGT. This CDR3 has 16 amino acids. CDR3 nucleotides: TGTGCCAGCAGTTACTCGACGATCCGGGGCCATCAGCCCCAGCATTTT. Protein sequence: CASSYSTIRGHQPQHF.

The rearrangement uses TRBV5-1 and TRBJ2-2; 9 bases are a match to TRBD1. V shed 10 bases, J shed 0 bases, and the junction held 7 bases outside the gene matches. This CDR3 has 15 amino acids. The germline V gene has CDR1 SGHRS and CDR2 YFSETQ. This CDR3 is CACGTGFANTGELFF. The CDR3 nucleotides read TGCGCCTGCGGGACAGGGTTCGCGAACACCGGGGAGCTGTTTTTT.

This clonotype was detected ten times or more. This rearrangement joins TRBV4-3 to TRBJ1-4; 8 bases agree with TRBD1. Germline loops: CDR1 LGHNA, CDR2 YSLEER. This CDR3 has 14 amino acids. Germline trimming cut 4 bases from V and 7 bases from J; bases unmatched to any gene: 5. The CDR3 DNA reads TGCGCCAGCAGCCTCAGGGGGCTGGGTGAAAAACTGTTTTTT. As protein: CASSLRGLGEKLFF.

This clonotype was picked up a small number of times. The V call is TRBV12-3 or TRBV12-4, the J call TRBJ1-1; a weak D match, TRBD1 (5 bases). The ends were cut back, 5 bases at V and 0 bases at J, with 13 bases in the middle. The CDR3 is 15 residues long. The chain's CDR3 is CASSTQAGLNTEAFF. CDR3 DNA: TGTGCCAGCAGTACCCAGGCAGGGTTGAACACTGAAGCTTTCTTT.

The table lists this clonotype with a few counts. The rearrangement links TRBV28 to TRBJ1-2; D not certain. The germline V gene has CDR1 MDHEN and CDR2 SYDVKM. The V gene lost 5 bases and the J gene lost 4 bases, with 5 bases spanning the gap. CDR3 length: 11 residues. This CDR3 reads CASSPSYGYTF. DNA of the CDR3: TGTGCCAGCAGTCCTTCCTATGGCTACACCTTC.

This clonotype was counted many times. The rearrangement uses TRBV4-3 and TRBJ2-3; maybe TRBD2 (6 bases). CDR3 length equals 16 residues. CDR1 and CDR2 (germline): LGHNA, YSLEER. Between the trimmed V and J ends, which lost 4 bases and 1 base, there was a span of 15 bases. Written as DNA, the CDR3 is TGCGCCAGCAGCCGGGGGGTGGGGCCCCGCACAGATACGCAGTATTTT. Its protein is CASSRGVGPRTDTQYF.

This clonotype turned up a few times. The rearrangement uses TRBV20-1 and TRBJ1-6; no firm D call. The CDR3 has 13 amino acids. CDR1 and CDR2 (germline): DFQATT, SNEGSKA (reference sequence). V gave up 1 base and J gave up 10 bases, with 11 bases separating them. The CDR3 region has the DNA TGCAGTGCTAGAGTTCAGAGCTACTCACCCCTCCACTTT. Translation gives CSARVQSYSPLHF.

This rearrangement joins TRBV12-3 or TRBV12-4 to TRBJ1-6; maybe TRBD1 (5 bases). The CDR3 covers 14 residues. Trimming took 3 bases from V and 5 from J, leaving 8 bases between them. CDR3 amino acids: CASSFLGDNSPLHF. The DNA of the CDR3 is TGTGCCAGCAGTTTTTTAGGGGATAATTCACCCCTCCACTTT.

V and J are TRBV29-1 and TRBJ1-1; D gene unclear. Germline CDR1 and CDR2: SQVTM and ANQGSEA. V was cut by 3 bases and J by 8 bases, with 16 bases left in between. The CDR3 runs to 13 residues. DNA of the CDR3: TGCAGCGTTGAGGATGTTAAGGGCCGAGAAGCTTTCTTT. Translating it yields CSVEDVKGREAFF.

This clonotype was recorded a few times. The CDR3 sequence: CASSRTSGETQYF. The CDR3 DNA is TGTGCCAGCTCACGCACTAGCGGAGAGACCCAGTACTTC. The chain carries TRBV18 and TRBJ2-5; TRBD2 matches 8 bases. The CDR3 extends over 13 amino acids. Germline assignment: CDR1 KGHSH and CDR2 LQKENI. V lost 4 bases, J lost 4 bases, and 2 bases stayed unmatched. Based on the CDR3 plus reference TRBV18 and TRBJ2-5, the full variable domain is NAGVMQNPRHLVRRRGQEARLRCSPMKGHSHVYWYRQLPEEGLKFMVYLQKENIIDESGMPKERFSAEFPKEGPSILRIQQVVRGDSAAYFCASSRTSGETQYFGPGTRLLVL.

This clonotype was seen only a few times. The V gene is TRBV12-3 or TRBV12-4, the J gene TRBJ2-3; TRBD2 matches 9 bases. The V segment lost 3 bases and the J segment 3 bases; nucleotides outside the gene matches: 13. The CDR3 runs 18 residues. For the CDR3, the DNA is TGTGCCAGCAGTTTCCCTCCTGGCGGGGGGGCGGTTACAGATACGCAGTATTTT. Amino acids: CASSFPPGGGAVTDTQYF.

This clonotype was counted a few times. The chain is built from TRBV11-2 and TRBJ1-6; TRBD1 is a possible D gene (6 bases). The ends were cut back, 2 bases at V and 2 bases at J, with 19 bases in the middle. Germline CDR1 is SGHAT and CDR2 is FQNNGV. This CDR3 comprises 19 residues. The CDR3 reads CASSLSLGGGSTYNSPLHF. The CDR3, as DNA: TGTGCCAGCAGCTTAAGTTTAGGGGGGGGAAGTACCTATAATTCACCCCTCCACTTT.

The table lists this clonotype with a few counts. The rearrangement uses TRBV20-1 and TRBJ1-5, with 8 bases fitting TRBD1. This CDR3 is built from 15 residues. The germline gives CDR1 DFQATT, CDR2 SNEGSKA (reference sequence). The junction had 4 bases not matched to a gene; V was cut back by 0 bases and J by 3 bases. In nucleotides, the CDR3 is TGCAGTGCTAGAGATACAGGGGGTCCCAATCAGCCCCAGCATTTT. Translating it yields CSARDTGGPNQPQHF.

This clonotype was counted only a few times. The V and J genes are TRBV12-3 or TRBV12-4 and TRBJ2-2, with 8 bases fitting TRBD1. The CDR3 has 14 amino acids. V was pared by 8 bases and J by 0 bases, with 2 bases of the junction left unmatched. In DNA, the CDR3 is TGTGCCAGCCAGGGACAGGCGAACACCGGGGAGCTGTTTTTT. Residues: CASQGQANTGELFF.

This clonotype has more than one count but fewer than ten. As DNA, the CDR3 is TGCGCCAGCAGTGAGTCGGGGGGGATTCAGCCCCAGCATTTT. Translated: CASSESGGIQPQHF. This rearrangement joins TRBV10-2 to TRBJ1-5; maybe TRBD1 (5 bases). The germline gives CDR1 WSHSY, CDR2 SAAADI. The CDR3 spans 14 residues. V lost 0 bases and J 6 bases, leaving 9 bases between the germline ends.

This clonotype was seen a handful of times. The rearrangement links TRBV7-9 to TRBJ2-5; D remains unclear. Per the germline V gene, CDR1 is SEHNR and CDR2 is FQNEAQ (reference sequence). The germline V and J ends were trimmed by 5 bases and 1 base, with 17 bases remaining between them. The CDR3 sequence is 16 residues long. The DNA for the CDR3 is TGTGCCAGCAGCCCCACTTTACTTGCGAGCCAAGAGACCCAGTACTTC. Protein product: CASSPTLLASQETQYF.